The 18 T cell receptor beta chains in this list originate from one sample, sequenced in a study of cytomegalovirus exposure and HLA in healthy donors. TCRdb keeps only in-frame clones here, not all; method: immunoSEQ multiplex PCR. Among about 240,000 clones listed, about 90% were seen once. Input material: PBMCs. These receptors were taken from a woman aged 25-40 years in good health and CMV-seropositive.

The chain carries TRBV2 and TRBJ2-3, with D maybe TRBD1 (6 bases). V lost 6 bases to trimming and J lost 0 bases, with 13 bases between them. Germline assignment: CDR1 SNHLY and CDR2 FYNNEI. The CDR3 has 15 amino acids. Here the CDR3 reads CASRLLQGSTDTQYF. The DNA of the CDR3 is TGTGCCAGCAGACTTTTACAGGGCAGCACAGATACGCAGTATTTT.

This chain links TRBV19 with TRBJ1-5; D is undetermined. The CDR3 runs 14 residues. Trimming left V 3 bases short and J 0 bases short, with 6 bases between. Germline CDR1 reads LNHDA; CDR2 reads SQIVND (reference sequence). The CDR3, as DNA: TGTGCCAGTAGTATTTTGGCTAGCAATCAGCCCCAGCATTTT. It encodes CASSILASNQPQHF.

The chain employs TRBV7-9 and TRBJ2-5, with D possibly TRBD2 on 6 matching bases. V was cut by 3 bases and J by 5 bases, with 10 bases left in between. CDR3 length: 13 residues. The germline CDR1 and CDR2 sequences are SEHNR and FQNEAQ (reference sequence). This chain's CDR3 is CASSLDYSETQYF. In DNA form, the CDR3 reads TGTGCCAGCAGCTTGGACTATTCGGAGACCCAGTACTTC.

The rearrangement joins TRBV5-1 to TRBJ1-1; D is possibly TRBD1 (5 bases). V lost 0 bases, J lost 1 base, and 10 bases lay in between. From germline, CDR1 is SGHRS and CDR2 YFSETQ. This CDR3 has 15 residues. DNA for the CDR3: TGCGCCAGCAGCTTGGCGGGTAGGGGGAACACTGAAGCTTTCTTT. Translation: CASSLAGRGNTEAFF.

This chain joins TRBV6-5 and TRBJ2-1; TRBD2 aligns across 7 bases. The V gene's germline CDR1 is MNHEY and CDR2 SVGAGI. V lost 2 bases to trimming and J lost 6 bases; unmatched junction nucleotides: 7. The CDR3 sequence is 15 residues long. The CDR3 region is CASSYGLAETNEQFF. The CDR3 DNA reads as TGTGCCAGCAGTTACGGGCTAGCGGAAACCAATGAGCAGTTCTTC.

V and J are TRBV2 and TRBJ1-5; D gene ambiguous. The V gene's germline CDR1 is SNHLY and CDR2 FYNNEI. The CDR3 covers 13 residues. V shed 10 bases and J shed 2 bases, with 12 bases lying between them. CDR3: CATQLAGNQPQHF. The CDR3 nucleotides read TGTGCCACCCAATTGGCGGGCAATCAGCCCCAGCATTTT.

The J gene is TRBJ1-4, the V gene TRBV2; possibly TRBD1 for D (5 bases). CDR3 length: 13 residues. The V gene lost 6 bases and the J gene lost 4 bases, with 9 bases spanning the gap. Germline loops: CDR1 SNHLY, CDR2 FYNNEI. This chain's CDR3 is CASSDSFNEKLFF. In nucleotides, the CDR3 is TGTGCCAGCAGCGACAGCTTTAATGAAAAACTGTTTTTT.

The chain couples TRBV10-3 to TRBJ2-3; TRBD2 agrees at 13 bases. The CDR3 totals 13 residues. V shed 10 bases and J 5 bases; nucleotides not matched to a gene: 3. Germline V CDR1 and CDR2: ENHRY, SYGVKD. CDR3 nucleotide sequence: TGTGCCACCAGGACTAGCGGGAGAGATACGCAGTATTTT. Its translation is CATRTSGRDTQYF.

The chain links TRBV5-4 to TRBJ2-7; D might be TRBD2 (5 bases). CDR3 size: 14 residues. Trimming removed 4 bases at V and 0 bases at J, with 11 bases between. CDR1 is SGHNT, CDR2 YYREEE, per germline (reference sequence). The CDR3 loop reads CASSGTSSSYEQYF. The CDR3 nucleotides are TGTGCCAGCAGCGGCACTAGTTCCTCCTACGAGCAGTACTTC.

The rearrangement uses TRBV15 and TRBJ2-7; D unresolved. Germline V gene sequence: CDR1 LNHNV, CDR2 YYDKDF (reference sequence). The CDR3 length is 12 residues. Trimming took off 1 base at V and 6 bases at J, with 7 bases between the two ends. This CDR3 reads CATSRAASEQYF. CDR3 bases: TGTGCCACCAGCAGAGCGGCTAGCGAGCAGTACTTC.

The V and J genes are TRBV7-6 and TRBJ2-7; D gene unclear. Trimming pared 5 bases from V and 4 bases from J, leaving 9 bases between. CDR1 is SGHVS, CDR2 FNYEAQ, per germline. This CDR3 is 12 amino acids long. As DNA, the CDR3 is TGTGCCAGCAGCCCCATTCAGTACGAGCAGTACTTC. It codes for CASSPIQYEQYF.

This CDR3 reads CASSPPGQGARGYTF. The CDR3 nucleotides read TGTGCCAGCAGTCCCCCGGGACAGGGGGCGAGGGGCTACACCTTC. The gene calls are TRBV6-5 and TRBJ1-2; 12 nucleotides align to TRBD1. Unmatched junction bases numbered 9, after V lost 5 bases and J lost 8 bases. The germline gives CDR1 MNHEY, CDR2 SVGAGI. The length of the CDR3 is 15 residues.

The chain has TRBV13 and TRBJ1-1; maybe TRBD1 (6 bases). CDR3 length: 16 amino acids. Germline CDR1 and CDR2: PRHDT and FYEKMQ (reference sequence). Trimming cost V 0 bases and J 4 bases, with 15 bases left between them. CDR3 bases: TGTGCCAGCAGCTTAGGTTTCGGGACAATTTCCACTGAAGCTTTCTTT. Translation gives CASSLGFGTISTEAFF.

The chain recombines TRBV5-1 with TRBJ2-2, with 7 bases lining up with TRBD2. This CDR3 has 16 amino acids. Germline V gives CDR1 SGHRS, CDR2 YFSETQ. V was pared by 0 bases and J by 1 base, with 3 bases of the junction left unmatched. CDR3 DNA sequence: TGCGCCAGCAGCTTGGGAGCGGGAATGAACACCGGGGAGCTGTTTTTT. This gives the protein CASSLGAGMNTGELFF.

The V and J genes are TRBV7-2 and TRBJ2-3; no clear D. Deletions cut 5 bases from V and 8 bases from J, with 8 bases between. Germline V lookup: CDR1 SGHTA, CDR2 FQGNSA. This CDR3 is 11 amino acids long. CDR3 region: CASSPSGTQYF. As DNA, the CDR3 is TGTGCCAGCAGCCCATCCGGTACGCAGTATTTT.

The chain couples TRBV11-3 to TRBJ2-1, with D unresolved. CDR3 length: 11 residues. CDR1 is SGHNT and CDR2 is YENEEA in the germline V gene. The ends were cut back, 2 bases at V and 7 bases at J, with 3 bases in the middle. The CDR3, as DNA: TGTGCCAGCAGCTTACGTAATGAGCAGTTCTTC. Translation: CASSLRNEQFF.

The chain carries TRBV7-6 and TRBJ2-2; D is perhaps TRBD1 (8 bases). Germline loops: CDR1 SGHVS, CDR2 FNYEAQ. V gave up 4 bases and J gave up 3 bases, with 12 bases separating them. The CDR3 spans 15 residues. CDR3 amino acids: CASSWTGRDTGELFF. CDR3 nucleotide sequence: TGTGCCAGCAGCTGGACAGGGAGGGACACCGGGGAGCTGTTTTTT. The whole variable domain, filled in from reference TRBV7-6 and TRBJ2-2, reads GAGVSQSPRYKVTKRGQDVALRCDPISGHVSLYWYRQALGQGPEFLTYFNYEAQQDKSGLPNDRFSAERPEGSISTLTIQRTEQRDSAMYRCASSWTGRDTGELFFGEGSRLTVL.

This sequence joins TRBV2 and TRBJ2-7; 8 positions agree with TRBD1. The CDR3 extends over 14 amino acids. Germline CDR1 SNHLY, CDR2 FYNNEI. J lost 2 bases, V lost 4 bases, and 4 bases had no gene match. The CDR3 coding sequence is TGTGCCAGCAGTGTAGAGGACAGGGCCTACGAGCAGTACTTC. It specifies CASSVEDRAYEQYF.